A selection of T cell receptor beta chains follows, all from one sample in a study of human T cells and chemical hapten exposure. Via MiXCR, TCRdb re-called the RACE reads, giving one row per CDR3 protein. The sample contains 75,000 to 90,000 distinct CDR3 sequences, approximately 11% of which appear only once. Source: whole blood, taken in connection with sensitization to the hapten diphenylcyclopropenone (DPC). Receptor source: a woman in her fifties or sixties with alopecia areata. Some clones in this sample may be carry-over from other donors' samples. CDR3s leave out the opening cysteine and the closing phenylalanine or tryptophan.

TRBV5-1 | ASSLTGLEETQY
TRBV5-1 | ASSEDRGYQETQY
TRBV30 | AWRKNTGELF
TRBV7-2 | ASSPALLSGRGGEQF
TRBV6-1 | ASSPNRDRGTQY
TRBV11-2 | ASSFRREPTDTQY
TRBV3-1 | ASSQAMNLQPQH
TRBV10-2 | ASSEGTGTEKLF
TRBV12-3/TRBV12-4 | ASSLGLVGGNEQF
TRBV12-3/TRBV12-4 | ASIQDRGQFNYGYT
TRBV10-3 | AIRAGYQETQY
TRBV10-3 | AISEPGGVNYGYT
TRBV11-2 | ASSLAQGARETQY
TRBV11-1 | ASSLDRGSNQPQH
TRBV28 | ASSLGFQGTQY
TRBV20-1 | SAGGGKTPIYEQY
TRBV9 | ASSVAPAGRWTYGYT
TRBV20-1 | SAVLSGQRS
TRBV11-2 | AGSPGGGWENIQY
TRBV19 | ASSSPRDSAFYGYT
TRBV7-8 | ASSRPRQGADGELF
TRBV20-1 | SADASGTPSYEQY
TRBV3-1 | ASRLRGSDGEQF
TRBV4-3 | ASSQDSRAARQGADEQY
TRBV7-2 | ASSLRGLNSPLH
TRBV20-1 | SAGGRDDEKLF
TRBV29-1 | SVANRGEKLF
TRBV28 | ASSKYRGSNQPQH
TRBV6-6 | ASSYGGLEAF
TRBV24-1 | ATSDGSRLYGYT
TRBV27 | ASSYLDRASGELF
TRBV11-2 | ASRSQGAGELF
TRBV5-1 | ASSSQGGGRSIEQF
TRBV6-2/TRBV6-3 | ASRLDRREQY
TRBV27 | ASKNSHNSPLH
TRBV20-1 | SARDLGLTGGDTQY
TRBV7-9 | ASSLVGTGGLPYEQY
TRBV5-1 | ASQTGHGNTIY
TRBV30 | AGSRTVPSTDTQY
TRBV5-1 | ASSPADRGANVLT
TRBV7-9 | ASSPRLAGEADTQY
TRBV7-2 | ASSWGLAGGGTQY
TRBV29-1 | SVFRQGRGYNSPLH
TRBV6-1 | ASSPRTSSYNEQF
TRBV19 | ASSEGAPINEQY
TRBV29-1 | SVEGTGELF
TRBV16 | ASSRLDRGLLGDNEQF
TRBV15 | ATSMDRDSYEQY
TRBV20-1 | SARGVAKNIQY
TRBV5-5 | ASSLAVAGALQETQY
TRBV28 | ASSVPGVVGEKLF
TRBV6-5 | ASSYSPGGSYGYT
TRBV19 | ASTLNAPQSYNEQF
TRBV29-1 | SVEGARETQY